Included here is one T cell receptor (beta chain) sequence, with context. Its antigen is as yet unknown. Germline values: CDR1 DFQATT, CDR2 SNEGSKA (reference sequence). This CDR3 contains 14 residues. Trimming cost V 3 bases and J 3 bases, with 15 bases left between them. This entry is derived from a study of CD8 T cells in ankylosing spondylitis. Study conclusions and caveats: Reports of some motif variants in reactive arthritis synovial fluid and blood predate this one. For ankylosing spondylitis blood, a TCR beta motif of roughly 8 highly homologous variants appeared characteristic.

TCRdb re-called the 5' RACE reads with MiXCR, one entry per CDR3 protein. The sample consists of around 770,000 distinct CDR3 sequences, approximately 12% of them appearing once. The sample taken for sequencing was blood, either unsorted or a sorted T cell fraction (not recorded which). The chain combines TRBV20-1 with TRBJ2-7; maybe TRBD2 (5 bases). This TCR came from a male donor with ankylosing spondylitis. The CDR3 region has the DNA TGCAGTGCTAGCCCGGGGAGATACTGCTACGAGCAGTACTTC. This sequence encodes CSASPGRYCYEQYF.